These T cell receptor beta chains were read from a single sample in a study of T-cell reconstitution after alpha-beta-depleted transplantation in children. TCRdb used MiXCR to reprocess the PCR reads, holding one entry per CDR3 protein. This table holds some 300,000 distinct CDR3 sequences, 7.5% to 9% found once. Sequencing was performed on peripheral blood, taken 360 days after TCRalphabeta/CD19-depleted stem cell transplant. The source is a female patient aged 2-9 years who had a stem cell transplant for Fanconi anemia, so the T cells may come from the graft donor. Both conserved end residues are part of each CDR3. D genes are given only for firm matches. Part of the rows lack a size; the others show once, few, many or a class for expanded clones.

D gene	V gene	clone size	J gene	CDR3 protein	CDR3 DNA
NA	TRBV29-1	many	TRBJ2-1	CSVGTSYNEQFF	TGCAGCGTTGGGACTTCCTACAATGAGCAGTTCTTC
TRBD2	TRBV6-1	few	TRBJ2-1	CANTLVPTSGGDEQFF	TGTGCCAACACTCTAGTCCCAACTAGCGGTGGGGATGAGCAGTTCTTC
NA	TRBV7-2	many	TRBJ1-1	CASSRWDTLEAFF	TGTGCCAGCAGCCGGTGGGACACACTGGAAGCTTTCTTT
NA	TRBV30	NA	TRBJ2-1	CAWGGRNEQFF	TGTGCCTGGGGGGGGCGGAATGAGCAGTTCTTC
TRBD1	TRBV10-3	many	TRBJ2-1	CAISGRQGVKYEQFF	TGTGCCATCAGTGGTAGACAGGGGGTGAAATATGAGCAGTTCTTC
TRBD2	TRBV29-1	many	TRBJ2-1	CSVDSGVRYNEQFF	TGCAGCGTGGATAGCGGGGTACGGTACAATGAGCAGTTCTTC
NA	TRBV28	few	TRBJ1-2	CASSSPGLEGYGYTF	TGTGCCAGCAGTTCCCCGGGCCTAGAGGGCTATGGCTACACCTTC
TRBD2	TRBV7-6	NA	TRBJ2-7	CASSKAGGASSYEQYF	TGTGCCAGCAGCAAAGCGGGGGGGGCCAGCTCCTACGAGCAGTACTTC
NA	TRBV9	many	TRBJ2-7	CASSVSGHYGDEQYF	TGTGCCAGCAGCGTCTCGGGACACTACGGGGACGAGCAGTACTTC
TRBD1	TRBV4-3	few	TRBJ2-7	CASSRQGAYIYEQYF	TGCGCCAGCAGCCGACAGGGGGCTTATATCTACGAGCAGTACTTC
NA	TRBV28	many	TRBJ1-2	CASSATGWYGYTF	TGTGCCAGCAGTGCTACAGGGTGGTATGGCTACACCTTC
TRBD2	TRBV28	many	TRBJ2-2	CASSTRQGSSGGASKELFF	TGTGCCAGCAGTACCCGACAGGGATCTAGCGGGGGGGCCTCTAAGGAGCTGTTTTTT
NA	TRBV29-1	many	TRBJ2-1	CSVTGKSYKSIVQGNEQFF	TGCAGCGTTACCGGGAAATCCTACAAATCGATAGTCCAGGGCAATGAGCAGTTCTTC
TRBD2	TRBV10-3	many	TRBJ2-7	CASGGFGVDEQYF	TGTGCCTCGGGGGGGTTTGGAGTCGACGAGCAGTACTTC
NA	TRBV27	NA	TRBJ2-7	CASSLGPGAGGDEQYF	TGTGCCAGCAGCTTAGGTCCAGGTGCAGGGGGGGACGAGCAGTACTTC
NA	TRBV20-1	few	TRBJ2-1	CSARDDNEQFF	TGCAGTGCTAGAGATGACAATGAGCAGTTCTTC
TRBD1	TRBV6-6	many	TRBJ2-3	CASRRDRGADTQYF	TGTGCCAGCAGAAGGGACAGGGGAGCAGATACGCAGTATTTT
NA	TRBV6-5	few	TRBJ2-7	CASSSPAHYEQYF	TGTGCCAGCAGTTCCCCGGCCCACTACGAGCAGTACTTC
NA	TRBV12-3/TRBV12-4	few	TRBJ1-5	CASSLVENQPQHF	TGTGCCAGCAGTTTAGTAGAGAATCAGCCCCAGCATTTT
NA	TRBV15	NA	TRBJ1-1	CATSTSGYLNTEAFF	TGTGCCACCAGCACCTCAGGGTACCTGAACACTGAAGCTTTCTTT
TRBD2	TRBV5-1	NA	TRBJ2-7	CASSPLGTSGTYEQYF	TGCGCCAGCAGTCCCCTAGGGACTAGCGGGACCTACGAGCAGTACTTC
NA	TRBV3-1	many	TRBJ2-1	CASSQDPTNIYNEQFF	TGTGCCAGCAGCCAAGATCCGACTAATATCTACAATGAGCAGTTCTTC